This T cell receptor beta chain was observed in a study of identifying expanded T cells in peripheral blood. Collection occurred without any documented infections or immune events in donors. In this sample, this clone turned up a few times. Antigen unknown. The method was immunoSEQ multiplex PCR; TCRdb's version includes in-frame clones alone and lacks a portion of them. The repertoire has around 94,000 clones, roughly 88% of them found once; the top ten carry roughly 14%. Study-wide findings and caveats: Technical replicates showed roughly 1.2 changed clones; approximately 2 weeks 15 to 20; four weeks 19. Variance in clone template counts between roughly 2-week samples significantly increased with total template count across all healthy donors.

Germline V gives CDR1 SGHAT, CDR2 FQNNGV. V was clipped by 4 bases and J by 7 bases, with 11 bases between them. This CDR3 spans 14 amino acids. This clonotype was obtained from a person aged 18 to 75 in good health. The sample was blood. The chain links TRBV11-2 to TRBJ1-6, with D perhaps TRBD1 (6 bases). CDR3 amino acids: CASSWTVANSPLHF. CDR3 nucleotides: TGTGCCAGCAGCTGGACAGTTGCGAATTCACCCCTCCACTTT.